The source of this T cell receptor beta chain is a study of blood T cells in healthy people across ages. V shed 1 base and J shed 6 bases, with 16 bases lying between them. Germline CDR1 reads SGHAT; CDR2 reads FQNNGV. The CDR3 is 15 amino acids. This clonotype was detected only a few times. A second PCR, run for roughly 6 to 11 cycles, used a sample-barcoded 5' primer plus a J-beta primer mix. MiXCR was run by TCRdb on the 5' RACE reads, yielding one entry per CDR3 protein. The table lists a few hundred thousand distinct CDR3 sequences, about 26% of them singletons, with under 4.5% in the top ten. These data were also filed under a second study, of T cells of mothers and their children.

The V gene is TRBV11-2, the J gene TRBJ2-7; D is perhaps TRBD2 (6 bases). Sequenced material: blood. The source of this sequence is a boy between 2 and 10 years old in good health. The CDR3 coding sequence is TGTGCCAGCAGCTTAGGGGGCGGGGAACTTCTCGAGCAGTACTTC. Its translation is CASSLGGGELLEQYF.